A single sample is the source of the 16 T cell receptor beta chains below, sequenced in a study of Graves' ophthalmopathy and Graves' hyperthyroidism (dated by TCRdb to the late 2010s). Sequencing instrument: Illumina HiSeq 2000. For repertoire sequencing, the TCR beta CDR3 regions were amplified from RNA transcripts. HTBI primers and the Qiagen OneStep RT-PCR kit were used in a first-round RT-PCR, which was followed by a second-round multiplex PCR, size selection and purification. Clones were called with MiXCR by TCRdb after fastp trimmed the public reads at Q25, and only in-frame beta chains were retained. Entries that share a CDR3 protein sequence are merged under the most common genes and DNA. Within this sample are almost 750,000 distinct CDR3 sequences, with roughly 40% of them counted one time only. The ten largest clones represent 44% of the sample. The sample consisted of peripheral blood. The source of these receptors is an adult man with Graves' ophthalmopathy.

The chain has TRBV7-2 and TRBJ2-7; 9 bases are a match to TRBD1. V trimming: 5 bases; J trimming: 7 bases; junction bases outside the gene matches: 15. Germline CDR1 and CDR2: SGHTA and FQGNSA. The CDR3 covers 16 residues. The CDR3, as DNA: TGTGCCAGCAGCCAAAACGCCCCGGGACAGGGAGGGGAGCAGTACTTC. Translation gives CASSQNAPGQGGEQYF.

As regards this clonotype: A much larger clone sits a single nucleotide away, making a read error possible. The rearrangement joins TRBV12-3 or TRBV12-4 to TRBJ1-5; tentative D call: TRBD1 (5 bases). This CDR3 comprises 13 residues. Written as DNA, the CDR3 is TGTGCCGGCAGTAACCGGGACCGGCAGCCCCAGCATTTT. Its translation: CAGSNRDRQPQHF.

The V gene is TRBV24-1, the J gene TRBJ2-5; 11 bases fit TRBD2. The germline CDR1 and CDR2 sequences are KGHDR and SFDVKD. CDR3 length equals 17 residues. V lost 0 bases and J lost 5; bases outside the gene matches: 7. This chain's CDR3 is CATSDLGLAGGLETQYF. Written as DNA, the CDR3 is TGTGCCACCAGTGATTTGGGGCTAGCGGGAGGATTGGAGACCCAGTACTTC.

This clonotype was detected ten times or more. The chain employs TRBV7-9 and TRBJ2-6; tentative D call: TRBD2 (6 bases). The V and J ends lost 1 base and 0 bases respectively, with 10 bases between them. CDR1 is SEHNR and CDR2 is FQNEAQ in the germline V gene (reference sequence). The length of the CDR3 is 17 residues. The CDR3 loop reads CASSLGAGTSGANVLTF. The CDR3 DNA reads as TGTGCCAGCAGCTTAGGCGCGGGGACCTCTGGGGCCAACGTCCTGACTTTC.

The rearrangement uses TRBV7-2 and TRBJ1-1, with D hard to call. V was pared by 6 bases and J by 3 bases, with 17 bases between. Germline V CDR1 and CDR2: SGHTA, FQGNSA. The CDR3 is 15 residues long. For the CDR3, the DNA is TGTGCCAGCAGTTTATCGCAGGCGCCACACACTGAAGCTTTCTTT. Translating gives CASSLSQAPHTEAFF.

On this clonotype: A junction boundary mismatches the germline segment, possibly from a read error. The chain carries TRBV15 and TRBJ1-5; D is unclear. This CDR3 has 14 amino acids. The germline CDR1 and CDR2 sequences are LNHNV and YYDKDF (reference sequence). In DNA form, the CDR3 reads TGTGCCAGCAGCCCCCAGAGAGGAAGCCAGCCCCAGCATTTT. Translated, it gives CASSPQRGSQPQHF.

J is TRBJ1-4 and V is TRBV7-9, with 9 bases identical to TRBD1. V lost 5 bases, J lost 5 bases, and 9 bases stayed unmatched. The CDR3 totals 16 residues. Germline loops: CDR1 SEHNR, CDR2 FQNEAQ (reference sequence). DNA for the CDR3: TGTGCCAGCAGCGAGGGACAGGGTCGGGACAATGAAAAACTGTTTTTT. It codes for CASSEGQGRDNEKLFF.

The chain uses TRBV20-1 and TRBJ2-5; 11 bases align to TRBD2. This CDR3 has 17 residues. Unmatched junction bases numbered 13, after V lost 4 bases and J lost 3 bases. Germline CDR1 DFQATT, CDR2 SNEGSKA (reference sequence). The chain's CDR3 is CSANRGASGGSKETQYF. CDR3 nucleotides: TGCAGTGCTAACAGGGGGGCTAGCGGGGGGTCCAAAGAGACCCAGTACTTC.

This clonotype was counted a few times. The chain recombines TRBV5-8 with TRBJ1-5; D uncertain. V dropped 4 bases and J dropped 9 bases, with 20 bases sitting between them. The germline V gene has CDR1 SGHTS and CDR2 YDEGEE. This CDR3 contains 15 residues. The CDR3 here is CASSLISDTNAPQHF. The CDR3 DNA reads as TGTGCCAGCAGCCTCATATCCGACACCAACGCGCCCCAGCATTTT.

This clonotype was counted many times. The J gene is TRBJ2-7, the V gene TRBV29-1, with D unclear. The germline CDR1 and CDR2 sequences are SQVTM and ANQGSEA. Trimming stripped 6 bases from V and 0 bases from J, with 15 bases between. The CDR3 is made up of 14 amino acids. CDR3 protein: CSVPRRRRSYEQYF. Written as DNA, the CDR3 is TGCAGCGTCCCTCGTCGCCGACGCTCCTACGAGCAGTACTTC.

This clonotype was found once. This chain connects TRBV5-4 to TRBJ2-5, with D perhaps matching TRBD1 or TRBD2 (7 bases each). Trimming left V 8 bases short and J 4 bases short, with 21 bases between. The CDR3 extends over 15 amino acids. Germline values: CDR1 SGHNT, CDR2 YYREEE (reference sequence). The CDR3 bases are TGTGCCAGTAGTACAATATCAGGGGGGGGAGAGACCCAGTACTTC. Residues: CASSTISGGGETQYF.

This clonotype appeared once. This chain connects TRBV29-1 to TRBJ1-2, with D perhaps TRBD1 (6 bases). The CDR3 has 12 residues. Trimming removed 4 bases at V and 2 bases at J, with 8 bases between. CDR1 is SQVTM, CDR2 ANQGSEA, per germline. CDR3: CSVGQANYGYTF. The CDR3 nucleotides read TGCAGCGTTGGACAGGCCAACTATGGCTACACCTTC.

At least ten counts were recorded for this clonotype. The rearrangement links TRBV9 to TRBJ2-5; TRBD1 is a possible D gene (6 bases). This CDR3 has 13 residues. V gave up 3 bases and J gave up 5 bases, with 11 bases separating them. CDR1 is SGDLS, CDR2 YYNGEE, per germline. The CDR3 DNA reads as TGTGCCAGCAGCGACAGGGTTAGGGAGACCCAGTACTTC. It encodes CASSDRVRETQYF.

The table lists this clonotype with a few counts. V is TRBV2 and J is TRBJ2-7, with D perhaps matching TRBD1 (6 bases). This CDR3 spans 12 amino acids. From germline, CDR1 is SNHLY and CDR2 FYNNEI. The V end was cut by 5 bases, the J end by 3 bases, with 8 bases between. CDR3 protein: CASSRQVYEQYF. The CDR3, as DNA: TGTGCCAGCAGTCGACAGGTCTACGAGCAGTACTTC.

Comment on this clonotype: A much larger clone sits a single nucleotide away, making a read error possible. The chain employs TRBV20-1 and TRBJ1-1; D remains unclear. CDR3 length: 11 residues. Germline-derived CDR1 and CDR2 are DFQATT and SNEGSKA (reference sequence). V shed 4 bases and J shed 1 base, with 4 bases lying between them. This chain's CDR3 is CSAIRNTEAFF. Here the CDR3 DNA reads TGCAGTGCTATCAGGAACACTGAAGCTTTCTTT.

This chain uses TRBV11-1 with TRBJ1-6, with 9 nucleotides matching TRBD1. V dropped 4 bases and J dropped 5; count of bases not matched to a gene: 9. CDR1 is SGHAT, CDR2 FQDESV, per germline (reference sequence). The CDR3 length is 17 residues. The CDR3 sequence is CASSYKDRGGNNSPLHF. The CDR3, as DNA: TGTGCCAGCAGCTACAAGGACAGGGGCGGAAATAATTCACCCCTCCACTTT. Drawing the rest from reference TRBV11-1 and TRBJ1-6, the complete variable domain is EAEVAQSPRYKITEKSQAVAFWCDPISGHATLYWYRQILGQGPELLVQFQDESVVDDSQLPKDRFSAERLKGVDSTLKIQPAELGDSAMYLCASSYKDRGGNNSPLHFGNGTRLTVT.